This record covers a single TCR beta chain. This sample was included in a study of Graves' ophthalmopathy and Graves' hyperthyroidism. RNA transcripts provided the template for amplifying TCR beta CDR3 regions. An opening RT-PCR round employed HTBI primers and preceded a second-round multiplex PCR. MiXCR, run by TCRdb on the multiplex PCR reads, gives a single entry per CDR3 protein. The table records 400,000 to 450,000 distinct CDR3 sequences, under 25% of them present only once. With 1 base clipped from V and 0 bases from J, the junction kept 8 bases outside the gene matches. Germline V gene lookup returns CDR1 DFQATT and CDR2 SNEGSKA (reference sequence). The CDR3 runs 16 residues.

Sequenced input: peripheral blood. This rearrangement joins TRBV20-1 to TRBJ2-5, with 7 bases matching TRBD2. The sequence was obtained from a young woman with stable Graves' hyperthyroidism. The CDR3 sequence is CSARGGAGSNQETQYF. For the CDR3, the DNA is TGCAGTGCTAGAGGGGGAGCGGGGTCTAACCAAGAGACCCAGTACTTC.